Listed here are 3 T cell receptor beta chains from one sample, sequenced in a study of T cell repertoires in cytomegalovirus infection. TCRdb re-called the reads through MiXCR, storing one row per CDR3 protein. Of roughly 570,000 distinct CDR3 sequences in the sample, about 39% were seen once. The antigens for these receptors are not known. Sequences were derived from cultured PBMCs, sampled from culture after CMV antigen stimulation. The receptors stem from a human donor in good health (CMV status not recorded). Some clones in this sample may be carry-over from other donors' samples.

The chain employs TRBV19 and TRBJ1-1; D unresolved. The germline gives CDR1 LNHDA, CDR2 SQIVND (reference sequence). This CDR3 has 13 amino acids. V was clipped by 3 bases and J by 1 base, with 6 bases between them. The CDR3 nucleotides read TGTGCCAGTAGTATGAGGGAGAACACTGAAGCTTTCTTT. As protein: CASSMRENTEAFF.

The V and J genes are TRBV23-1 and TRBJ1-1; D uncertain. TRBV23-1 is placed among ORFs of uncertain function. The germline V and J ends were trimmed by 8 bases and 0 bases, with 13 bases remaining between them. This CDR3 is 14 amino acids long. This CDR3 is CASESLAVNTEAFF. Written as DNA, the CDR3 is TGCGCCAGCGAATCCCTTGCGGTGAACACTGAAGCTTTCTTT.

This clonotype was observed a few times. The rearrangement links TRBV14 to TRBJ1-1; D is undetermined. This CDR3 has 15 amino acids. Trimming cost V 0 bases and J 3 bases, with 11 bases left between them. CDR1 is SGHDN and CDR2 is FVKESK in the germline V gene. CDR3 sequence: CASSQDHRVYTEAFF. The DNA of the CDR3 is TGTGCCAGCAGCCAAGACCACCGGGTGTACACTGAAGCTTTCTTT.